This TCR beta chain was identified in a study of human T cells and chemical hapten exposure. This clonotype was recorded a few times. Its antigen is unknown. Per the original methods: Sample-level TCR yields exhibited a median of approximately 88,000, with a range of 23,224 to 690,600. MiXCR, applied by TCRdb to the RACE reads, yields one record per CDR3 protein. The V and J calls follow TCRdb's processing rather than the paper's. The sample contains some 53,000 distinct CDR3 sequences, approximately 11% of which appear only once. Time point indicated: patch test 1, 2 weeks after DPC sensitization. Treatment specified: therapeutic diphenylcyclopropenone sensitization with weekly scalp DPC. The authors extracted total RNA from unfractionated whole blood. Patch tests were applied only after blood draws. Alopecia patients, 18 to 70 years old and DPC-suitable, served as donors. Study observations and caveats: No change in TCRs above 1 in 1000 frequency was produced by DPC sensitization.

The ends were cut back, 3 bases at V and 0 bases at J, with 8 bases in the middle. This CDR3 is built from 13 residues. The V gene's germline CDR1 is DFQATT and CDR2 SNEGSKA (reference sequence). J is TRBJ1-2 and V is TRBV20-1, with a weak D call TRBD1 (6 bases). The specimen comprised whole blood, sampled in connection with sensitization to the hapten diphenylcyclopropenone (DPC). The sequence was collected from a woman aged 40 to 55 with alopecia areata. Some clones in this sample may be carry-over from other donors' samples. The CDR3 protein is CSARDRANYGYTF. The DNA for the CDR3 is TGCAGTGCTAGGGACAGAGCTAACTATGGCTACACCTTC.